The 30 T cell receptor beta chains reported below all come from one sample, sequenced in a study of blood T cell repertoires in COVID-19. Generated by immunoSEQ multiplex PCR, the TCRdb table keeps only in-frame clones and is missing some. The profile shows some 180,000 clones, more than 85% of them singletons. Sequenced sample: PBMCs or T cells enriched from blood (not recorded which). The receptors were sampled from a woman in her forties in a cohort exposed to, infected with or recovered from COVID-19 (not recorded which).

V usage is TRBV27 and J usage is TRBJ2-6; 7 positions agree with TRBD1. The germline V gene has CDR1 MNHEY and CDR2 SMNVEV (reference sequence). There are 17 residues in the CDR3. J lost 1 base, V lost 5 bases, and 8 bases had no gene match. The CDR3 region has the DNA TGTGCCAGCAGTAAAATAATGACAGGGTCTGGGGCCAACGTCCTGACTTTC. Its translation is CASSKIMTGSGANVLTF.

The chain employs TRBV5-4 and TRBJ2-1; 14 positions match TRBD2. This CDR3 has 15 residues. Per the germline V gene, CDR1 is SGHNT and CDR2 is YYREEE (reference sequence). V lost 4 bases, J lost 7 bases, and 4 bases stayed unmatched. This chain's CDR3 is CASSPGTSGGNEQFF. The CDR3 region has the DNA TGTGCCAGCAGCCCCGGGACTAGCGGGGGTAATGAGCAGTTCTTC.

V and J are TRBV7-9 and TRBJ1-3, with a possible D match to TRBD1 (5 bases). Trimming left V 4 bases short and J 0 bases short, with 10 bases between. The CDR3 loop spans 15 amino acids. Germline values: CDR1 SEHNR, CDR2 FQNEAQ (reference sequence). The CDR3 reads CASSWDGSSGNTIYF. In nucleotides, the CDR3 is TGTGCCAGCAGCTGGGACGGGAGCTCTGGAAACACCATATATTTT.

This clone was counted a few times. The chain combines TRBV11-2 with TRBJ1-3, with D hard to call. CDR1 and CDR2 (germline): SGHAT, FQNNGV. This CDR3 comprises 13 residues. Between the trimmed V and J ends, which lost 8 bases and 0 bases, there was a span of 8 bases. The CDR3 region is CASAQDSGNTIYF. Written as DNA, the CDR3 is TGTGCCAGCGCCCAGGACTCTGGAAACACCATATATTTT.

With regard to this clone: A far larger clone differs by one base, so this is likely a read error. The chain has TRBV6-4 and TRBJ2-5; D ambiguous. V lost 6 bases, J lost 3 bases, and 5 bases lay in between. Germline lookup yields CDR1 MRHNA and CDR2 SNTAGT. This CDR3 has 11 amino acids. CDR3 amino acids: CASSPKETQYF. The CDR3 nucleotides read TGTGCCAGCAGCCCCAAAGAGACCCAGTACTTC.

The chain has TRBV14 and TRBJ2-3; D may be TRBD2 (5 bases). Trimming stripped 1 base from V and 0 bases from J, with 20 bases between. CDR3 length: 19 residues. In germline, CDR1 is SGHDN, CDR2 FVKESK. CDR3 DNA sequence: TGTGCCAGCAGCCAAGGCCGGACCGGGGTATACCTTAGCACAGATACGCAGTATTTT. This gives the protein CASSQGRTGVYLSTDTQYF.

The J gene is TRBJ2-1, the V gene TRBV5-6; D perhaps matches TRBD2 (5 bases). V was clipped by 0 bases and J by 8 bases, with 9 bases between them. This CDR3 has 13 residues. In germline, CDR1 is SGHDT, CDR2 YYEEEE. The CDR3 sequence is CASSLVQADEQFF. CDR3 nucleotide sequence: TGTGCCAGCAGCTTGGTGCAAGCGGATGAGCAGTTCTTC.

As DNA, the CDR3 is TGTGCCATCAGTGATTTGTCCGGGGGGTCATACGAGCAGTACTTC. Protein product: CAISDLSGGSYEQYF. The gene calls are TRBV10-3 and TRBJ2-7; the match to TRBD2 covers 7 bases. Germline CDR1 is ENHRY and CDR2 is SYGVKD. The J segment lost 4 bases and the V segment lost 3 bases, leaving 9 bases of the junction unmatched. The CDR3 has 15 amino acids.

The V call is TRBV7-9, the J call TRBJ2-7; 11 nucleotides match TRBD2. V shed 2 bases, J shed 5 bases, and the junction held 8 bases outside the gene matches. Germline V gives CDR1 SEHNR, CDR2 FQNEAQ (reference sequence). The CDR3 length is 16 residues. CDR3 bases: TGTGCCAGCAGCTTACATAGCGGGGGGGCCTGGGACGAGCAGTACTTC. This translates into CASSLHSGGAWDEQYF.

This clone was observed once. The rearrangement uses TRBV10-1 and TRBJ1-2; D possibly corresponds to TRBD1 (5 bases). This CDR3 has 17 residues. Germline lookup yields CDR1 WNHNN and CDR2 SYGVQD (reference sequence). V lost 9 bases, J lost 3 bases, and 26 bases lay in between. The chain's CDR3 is CARVESGHPIRYYGYTF. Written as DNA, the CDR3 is TGCGCCAGGGTTGAGTCAGGACACCCAATCCGTTACTATGGCTACACCTTC.

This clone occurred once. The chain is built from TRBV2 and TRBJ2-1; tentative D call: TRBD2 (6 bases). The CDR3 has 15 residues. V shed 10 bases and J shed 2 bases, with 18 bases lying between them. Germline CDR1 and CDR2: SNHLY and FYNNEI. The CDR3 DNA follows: TGTGCCATCTCGCGGGGCCAGGGTGCCTACAATGAGCAGTTCTTC. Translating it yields CAISRGQGAYNEQFF.

The CDR3 DNA is TGCAGCGTGGAAAGCGGGCTAGCGGGCAATGAGCAGTTCTTC. This sequence encodes CSVESGLAGNEQFF. V is TRBV29-1 and J is TRBJ2-1, with TRBD2 identical over 8 bases. With V trimmed by 6 bases and J by 6 bases, 10 bases remained unmatched. The CDR3 loop spans 14 amino acids. Germline V CDR1 and CDR2: SQVTM, ANQGSEA.

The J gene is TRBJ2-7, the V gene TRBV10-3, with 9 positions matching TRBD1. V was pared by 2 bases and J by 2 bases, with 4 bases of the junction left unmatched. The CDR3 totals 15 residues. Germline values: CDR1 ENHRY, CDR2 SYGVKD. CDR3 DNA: TGTGCCATCAGTGAGGGGGGACAGGGCCCCTACGAGCAGTACTTC. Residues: CAISEGGQGPYEQYF.

The CDR3 coding sequence is TGCGCCAGCAGCCAAGATTCCAGTCGCACTGAAGCTTTCTTT. Translating it yields CASSQDSSRTEAFF. The chain links TRBV4-1 to TRBJ1-1; unclear D gene. CDR1 is MGHRA and CDR2 is YSYEKL in the germline V gene. V lost 0 bases and J lost 4, with 9 bases in between. The CDR3 runs to 14 residues.

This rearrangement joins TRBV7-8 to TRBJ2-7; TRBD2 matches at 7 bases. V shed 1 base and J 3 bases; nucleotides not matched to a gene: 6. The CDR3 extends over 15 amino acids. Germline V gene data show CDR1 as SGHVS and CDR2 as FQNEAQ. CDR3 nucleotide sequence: TGTGCCAGCAGCTTAGAAGGGACGGGGGGCTACGAGCAGTACTTC. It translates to CASSLEGTGGYEQYF.

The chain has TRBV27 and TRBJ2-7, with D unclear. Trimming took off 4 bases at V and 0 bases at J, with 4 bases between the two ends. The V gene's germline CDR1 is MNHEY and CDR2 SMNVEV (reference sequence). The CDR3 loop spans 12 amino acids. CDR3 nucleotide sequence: TGTGCCAGCAGTTCCCTCTCCTACGAGCAGTACTTC. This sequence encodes CASSSLSYEQYF.

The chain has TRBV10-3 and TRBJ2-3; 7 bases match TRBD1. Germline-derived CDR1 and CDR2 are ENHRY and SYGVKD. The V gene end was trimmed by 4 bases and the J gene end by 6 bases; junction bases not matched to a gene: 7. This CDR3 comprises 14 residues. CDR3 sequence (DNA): TGTGCCATCAGTGCGACAGGGCTGGGGGATACGCAGTATTTT. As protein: CAISATGLGDTQYF.

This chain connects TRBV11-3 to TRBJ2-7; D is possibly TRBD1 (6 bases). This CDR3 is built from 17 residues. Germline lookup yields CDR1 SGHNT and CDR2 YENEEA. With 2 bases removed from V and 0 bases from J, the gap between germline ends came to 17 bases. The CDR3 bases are TGTGCCAGCAGCTTATGGGCGGACAGATCAAACTCCTACGAGCAGTACTTC. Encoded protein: CASSLWADRSNSYEQYF. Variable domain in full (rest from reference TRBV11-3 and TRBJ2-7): EAGVVQSPRYKIIEKKQPVAFWCNPISGHNTLYWYLQNLGQGPELLIRYENEEAVDDSQLPKDRFSAERLKGVDSTLKIQPAELGDSAVYLCASSLWADRSNSYEQYFGPGTRLTVT.

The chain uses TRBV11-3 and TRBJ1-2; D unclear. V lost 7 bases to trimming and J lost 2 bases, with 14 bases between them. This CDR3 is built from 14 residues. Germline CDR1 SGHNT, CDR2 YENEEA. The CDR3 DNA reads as TGTGCCAGCACCCGTTCGAGGTTGAACTATGGCTACACCTTC. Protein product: CASTRSRLNYGYTF. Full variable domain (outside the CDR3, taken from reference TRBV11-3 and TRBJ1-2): EAGVVQSPRYKIIEKKQPVAFWCNPISGHNTLYWYLQNLGQGPELLIRYENEEAVDDSQLPKDRFSAERLKGVDSTLKIQPAELGDSAVYLCASTRSRLNYGYTFGSGTRLTVV.

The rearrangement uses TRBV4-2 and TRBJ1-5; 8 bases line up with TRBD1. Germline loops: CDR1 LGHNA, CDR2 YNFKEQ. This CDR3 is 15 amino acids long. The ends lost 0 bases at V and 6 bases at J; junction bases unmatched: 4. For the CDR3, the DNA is TGTGCCAGCAGCCAAGATAGGACAGGGTTTCAGCCCCAGCATTTT. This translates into CASSQDRTGFQPQHF.

The CDR3 sequence is CASSVYRATPGKLFF. CDR3 in DNA: TGTGCCAGCAGCGTGTACAGGGCCACTCCGGGGAAACTGTTTTTT. This rearrangement joins TRBV9 to TRBJ1-4, with D maybe TRBD1 (6 bases). V was cut by 2 bases and J by 11 bases, with 19 bases left in between. This CDR3 has 15 amino acids. In germline, CDR1 is SGDLS, CDR2 YYNGEE. The full variable domain, in which reference TRBV9 and TRBJ1-4 provide the parts outside the CDR3, is DSGVTQTPKHLITATGQRVTLRCSPRSGDLSVYWYQQSLDQGLQFLIQYYNGEERAKGNILERFSAQQFPDLHSELNLSSLELGDSALYFCASSVYRATPGKLFFGSGTQLSVL.

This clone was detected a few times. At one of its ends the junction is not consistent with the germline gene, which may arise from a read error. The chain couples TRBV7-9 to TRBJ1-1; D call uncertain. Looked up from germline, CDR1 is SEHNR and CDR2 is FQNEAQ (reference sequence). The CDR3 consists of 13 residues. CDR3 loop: CASSLSPAPEAFF. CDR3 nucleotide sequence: TGTGCCAGCAGCTTATCTCCTGCACCTGAGGCTTTCTTT. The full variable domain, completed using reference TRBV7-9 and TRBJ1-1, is DTGVSQNPRHKITKRGQNVTFRCDPISEHNRLYWYRQTLGQGPEFLTYFQNEAQLEKSRLLSDRFSAERPKGSFSTLEIQRTEQGDSAMYLCASSLSPAPEAFFGQGTRLTVV.

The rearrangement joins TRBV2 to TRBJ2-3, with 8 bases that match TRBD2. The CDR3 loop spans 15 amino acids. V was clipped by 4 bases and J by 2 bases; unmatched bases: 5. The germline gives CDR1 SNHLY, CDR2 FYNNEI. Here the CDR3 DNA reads TGTGCCAGCAGTGCGGGGCGGGGGGACACAGATACGCAGTATTTT. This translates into CASSAGRGDTDTQYF.

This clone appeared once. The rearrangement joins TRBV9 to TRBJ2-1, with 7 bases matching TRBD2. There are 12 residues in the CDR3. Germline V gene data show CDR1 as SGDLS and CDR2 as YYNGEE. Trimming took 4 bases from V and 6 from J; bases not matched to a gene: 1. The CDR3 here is CASSRLANEQFF. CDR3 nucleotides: TGTGCCAGCAGCCGACTAGCCAATGAGCAGTTCTTC. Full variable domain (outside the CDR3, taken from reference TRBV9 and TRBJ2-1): DSGVTQTPKHLITATGQRVTLRCSPRSGDLSVYWYQQSLDQGLQFLIQYYNGEERAKGNILERFSAQQFPDLHSELNLSSLELGDSALYFCASSRLANEQFFGPGTRLTVL.

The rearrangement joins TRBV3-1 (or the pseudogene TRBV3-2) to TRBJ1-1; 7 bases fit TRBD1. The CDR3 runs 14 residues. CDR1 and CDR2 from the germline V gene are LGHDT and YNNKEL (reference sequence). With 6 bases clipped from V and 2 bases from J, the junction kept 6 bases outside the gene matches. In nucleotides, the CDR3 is TGTGCCAGCAGTCGAAGACAGGGTAACACTGAAGCTTTCTTT. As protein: CASSRRQGNTEAFF.

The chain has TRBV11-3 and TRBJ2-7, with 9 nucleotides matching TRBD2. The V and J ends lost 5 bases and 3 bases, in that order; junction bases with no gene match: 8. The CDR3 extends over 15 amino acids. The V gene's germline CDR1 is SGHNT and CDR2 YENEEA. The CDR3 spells CASSTRGGDGYEQYF. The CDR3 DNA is TGTGCCAGCAGCACGCGGGGGGGAGACGGCTACGAGCAGTACTTC.

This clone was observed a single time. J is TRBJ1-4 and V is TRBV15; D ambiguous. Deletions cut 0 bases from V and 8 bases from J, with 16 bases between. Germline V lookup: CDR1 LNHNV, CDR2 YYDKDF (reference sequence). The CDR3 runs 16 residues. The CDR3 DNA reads TGTGCCACCAGCAGAGATACTGCGGAGGGAGGGGAAAAACTGTTTTTT. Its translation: CATSRDTAEGGEKLFF.

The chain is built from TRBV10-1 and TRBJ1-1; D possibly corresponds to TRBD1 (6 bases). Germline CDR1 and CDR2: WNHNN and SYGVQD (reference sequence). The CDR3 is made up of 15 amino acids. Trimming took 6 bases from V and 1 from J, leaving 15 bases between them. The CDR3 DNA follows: TGCGCCAGCAGCGCCAGGGGCCGTGGGAACACTGAAGCTTTCTTT. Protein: CASSARGRGNTEAFF.

DNA of the CDR3: TGTGCCAGCAGTTACTCGGGGGGGTCCGGGGAGCTGTTTTTT. The encoded protein is CASSYSGGSGELFF. The V and J genes are TRBV6-2 or TRBV6-3 and TRBJ2-2; 7 bases map to TRBD2. Germline values: CDR1 MNHEY, CDR2 SVGEGT. J gave up 6 bases and V 0 bases, and 1 base lay outside the gene matches. This CDR3 region has 14 residues.

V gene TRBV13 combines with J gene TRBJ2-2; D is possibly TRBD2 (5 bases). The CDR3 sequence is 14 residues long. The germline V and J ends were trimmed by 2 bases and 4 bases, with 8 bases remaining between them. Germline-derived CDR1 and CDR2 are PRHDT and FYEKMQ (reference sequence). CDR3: CASSLRGSTGELFF. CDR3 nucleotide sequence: TGTGCCAGCAGCTTAAGAGGGAGCACCGGGGAGCTGTTTTTT. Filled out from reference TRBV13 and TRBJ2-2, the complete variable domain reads AAGVIQSPRHLIKEKRETATLKCYPIPRHDTVYWYQQGPGQDPQFLISFYEKMQSDKGSIPDRFSAQQFSDYHSELNMSSLELGDSALYFCASSLRGSTGELFFGEGSRLTVL.